These 16 T cell receptor beta chains share one sample of origin, sequenced in a study of cytotoxic CD8 clonotypes in ibrutinib-treated CLL. Sequencing used immunoSEQ multiplex PCR; TCRdb keeps in-frame clones, though not all of them. The table has around 160,000 clones, approximately 90% seen once; the top ten hold around 3%. Sequences were derived from PBMCs, sampled at disease progression, from a patient treated with ibrutinib. The origin of the receptors is a human donor with chronic lymphocytic leukemia.

The genes are TRBV28 and TRBJ2-7; TRBD2 agrees at 10 bases. Trimming removed 6 bases from V and 4 bases from J; junction bases left unmatched: 9. Germline V gene data show CDR1 as MDHEN and CDR2 as SYDVKM. The length of the CDR3 is 15 residues. The CDR3 DNA reads TGTGCCAGCAGGGTACTAGCGGGAAGGGAGTACGAGCAGTACTTC. Its protein is CASRVLAGREYEQYF.

The chain joins TRBV12-5 to TRBJ2-1; D might be TRBD1 or TRBD2, each matching 5 bases. V was cut by 0 bases and J by 2 bases, with 14 bases left in between. This CDR3 has 17 residues. Germline CDR1 and CDR2: LGHNT and FRNRAP. The CDR3 DNA reads TGTGCTAGTGGTTTGGTACGGGACGGAGTTACCTACAATGAGCAGTTCTTC. This translates into CASGLVRDGVTYNEQFF.

Regarding this clone: Other DNA sequences in this sample translate to the same CDR3. The V gene is TRBV30, the J gene TRBJ1-3, with D hard to call. The V gene lost 0 bases and the J gene lost 3 bases, with 6 bases spanning the gap. The CDR3 spans 13 residues. CDR1 GTSNPN and CDR2 SVGIG come from the germline V gene (reference sequence). The CDR3 nucleotides are TGTGCCTGGAGTGTGCGAGGTGGAAACACCATATATTTT. Amino acid sequence: CAWSVRGGNTIYF.

This sequence joins TRBV4-1 and TRBJ1-1; D is perhaps TRBD1 (5 bases). This CDR3 has 14 amino acids. With 6 bases removed from V and 2 bases from J, the gap between germline ends came to 13 bases. Germline CDR1 MGHRA, CDR2 YSYEKL. This chain's CDR3 is CASSPTTVNTEAFF. In nucleotides, the CDR3 is TGCGCCAGCAGTCCTACGACAGTCAACACTGAAGCTTTCTTT.

V and J are TRBV6-1 and TRBJ2-1; 7 bases line up with TRBD1. This CDR3 has 14 residues. Germline V CDR1 and CDR2: MNHNS, SASEGT. V shed 7 bases, J shed 5 bases, and the junction held 8 bases outside the gene matches. The CDR3: CASNEQGRNNEQFF. As DNA, the CDR3 is TGTGCCAGCAACGAACAGGGGAGAAACAATGAGCAGTTCTTC.

The genes are TRBV5-4 and TRBJ2-1; tentative D call: TRBD2 (5 bases). Trimming pared 2 bases from V and 1 base from J, leaving 10 bases between. The length of the CDR3 is 15 residues. Germline CDR1 and CDR2: SGHNT and YYREEE (reference sequence). CDR3 in amino acids: CASSLRLASYNEQFF. CDR3 DNA sequence: TGTGCCAGCAGCTTAAGGCTAGCTTCCTACAATGAGCAGTTCTTC.

The chain carries TRBV6-1 and TRBJ1-1; D ambiguous. Germline CDR1 reads MNHNS; CDR2 reads SASEGT. V was trimmed by 2 bases and J by 4 bases, leaving 14 bases between them. The CDR3 loop spans 15 amino acids. The DNA of the CDR3 is TGTGCCAGCAGTGAACTTTGGGAGTGGGGCACTGAAGCTTTCTTT. Translated, it gives CASSELWEWGTEAFF.

V usage is TRBV14 and J usage is TRBJ2-3, with D perhaps TRBD2 (7 bases). V was clipped by 1 base and J by 4 bases, with 12 bases between them. The CDR3 is 15 amino acids. Per germline, CDR1 SGHDN and CDR2 FVKESK. The CDR3 here is CASSQGRGAPDTQYF. DNA of the CDR3: TGTGCCAGCAGCCAAGGTCGGGGGGCTCCAGATACGCAGTATTTT.

The chain carries TRBV5-1 and TRBJ1-2; TRBD1 might be the D (5 bases). CDR1 is SGHRS and CDR2 is YFSETQ in the germline V gene. V dropped 0 bases and J dropped 9 bases, with 15 bases sitting between them. The CDR3 sequence is 14 residues long. Here the CDR3 DNA reads TGCGCCAGCAGCTTGGAAGGTGGGGGAGGTCGCTACACCTTC. Its protein is CASSLEGGGGRYTF. Based on the CDR3 plus reference TRBV5-1 and TRBJ1-2, the full variable domain is KAGVTQTPRYLIKTRGQQVTLSCSPISGHRSVSWYQQTPGQGLQFLFEYFSETQRNKGNFPGRFSGRQFSNSRSEMNVSTLELGDSALYLCASSLEGGGGRYTFGSGTRLTVV.

The chain carries TRBV5-5 and TRBJ1-1; maybe TRBD1 (5 bases). Germline assignment: CDR1 SGHKS and CDR2 YYEKEE (reference sequence). Trimming removed 4 bases at V and 9 bases at J, with 16 bases between. This CDR3 region has 13 residues. CDR3 loop: CASSPRTGEKAFF. CDR3 sequence (DNA): TGTGCCAGCAGCCCGAGGACGGGGGAAAAAGCTTTCTTT.

The chain carries TRBV5-6 and TRBJ1-5; D is possibly TRBD1 (5 bases). CDR1 is SGHDT, CDR2 YYEEEE, per germline. There are 15 residues in the CDR3. The V and J ends lost 2 bases and 7 bases respectively, with 16 bases between them. CDR3 DNA sequence: TGTGCCAGCAGCTTAGGTCAGGGTTTTCTCCAGCCCCAGCATTTT. Its protein is CASSLGQGFLQPQHF.

The CDR3 region is CASSLRGGAFNSPLHF. Written as DNA, the CDR3 is TGCGCCAGCAGCTTGCGAGGGGGCGCATTTAATTCACCCCTCCACTTT. The rearrangement links TRBV5-1 to TRBJ1-6, with 7 bases aligning to TRBD1. The germline V gene encodes CDR1 SGHRS and CDR2 YFSETQ. CDR3 length: 16 amino acids. Trimming removed 1 base from V and 6 bases from J; junction bases left unmatched: 7.

The chain carries TRBV7-9 and TRBJ2-1; possible D gene TRBD1, 6 bases. V was cut by 7 bases and J by 7 bases, with 20 bases left in between. CDR3 length: 15 residues. Germline-derived CDR1 and CDR2 are SEHNR and FQNEAQ (reference sequence). CDR3 sequence (DNA): TGTGCCAGCAACCCTCGGCAGGGGTGGGAAAATGAGCAGTTCTTC. Its protein is CASNPRQGWENEQFF. Full variable domain (remainder filled in from reference TRBV7-9 and TRBJ2-1): DTGVSQNPRHKITKRGQNVTFRCDPISEHNRLYWYRQTLGQGPEFLTYFQNEAQLEKSRLLSDRFSAERPKGSFSTLEIQRTEQGDSAMYLCASNPRQGWENEQFFGPGTRLTVL.

The CDR3 bases are TGTGCCAGCAGCTTAGAAGCAGCTTGGAACACTGAAGCTTTCTTT. It specifies CASSLEAAWNTEAFF. This sequence joins TRBV7-8 and TRBJ1-1; D gene uncertain. CDR3 length: 15 amino acids. Between the trimmed V and J ends, which lost 1 base and 1 base, there was a span of 10 bases. Germline CDR1 reads SGHVS; CDR2 reads FQNEAQ.

This rearrangement joins TRBV11-3 to TRBJ1-3, with D possibly TRBD1 on 6 matching bases. V was trimmed by 2 bases and J by 15 bases, leaving 17 bases between them. CDR1 SGHNT and CDR2 YENEEA come from the germline V gene. The CDR3 covers 13 residues. CDR3 residues: CASSLTRDKLRYF. The CDR3 DNA follows: TGTGCCAGCAGCTTAACCCGGGACAAACTACGATATTTT.

The chain employs TRBV27 and TRBJ1-2; tentative D call: TRBD1 (5 bases). The CDR3 spans 13 residues. In germline, CDR1 is MNHEY, CDR2 SMNVEV (reference sequence). Trimming removed 2 bases at V and 8 bases at J, with 12 bases between. Here the CDR3 DNA reads TGTGCCAGCAGTTTAAGCAGGGTCGACGGCTACACCTTC. Translation: CASSLSRVDGYTF.